This T cell receptor beta chain is drawn from a study of molecular identifiers for immune sequencing clone quantification. Notes on the study in general: Clone sizes that are highly expanded could be underestimated when identical TCR molecules share a barcode. Clones exceeding 20 RNA copies carried over 97% of effector molecules but under 1% of naive-cell molecules.

Making the bulk TCR libraries relied on previously described methods and listed TCR primers. TCRdb independently ran MiXCR on the PCR reads; one entry per CDR3 protein. The profile covers about 500,000 distinct CDR3 sequences, with 20% to 25% appearing a single time and approximately 0.8% taken by the ten largest. Naive CD8 T cells were picked out by sorting for CD8+CD4-CCR7+CD45RA+. This clonotype was seen a few times. As yet, its antigen is unknown. The sample consisted of naive CD8+ T cells from blood, with Jurkat cell RNA spiked in. As to subset: FACS-sorted CD8+CD4-CCR7+CD45RA+ naive T cells. The receptor's source is a human donor in good health. Some libraries in this study had Jurkat cell RNA spiked in.

CDR3 DNA: TGTGCCAGCAGTCCCATCCTCGCAGGGATGGAGACCCAGTACTTC. Translating gives CASSPILAGMETQYF. The chain recombines TRBV27 with TRBJ2-5, with D possibly matching TRBD1 (5 bases). Germline assignment: CDR1 MNHEY and CDR2 SMNVEV (reference sequence). There are 15 residues in the CDR3. Trimming left V 5 bases short and J 5 bases short, with 18 bases between.